This TCR beta chain is from a study of cytomegalovirus exposure and HLA in healthy donors. About the study: In a previous analysis, 117 million unique TCR beta sequences were found from about 190 million T cells. Study-wide findings and caveats: It was in a later analysis that TCR association rates were seen to vary by HLA locus, highest for DRB1 and lowest for HLA-C. Reportedly, TCR beta sequences accurately predicted HLA-A and HLA-B alleles in most subjects.

The donors gave bone marrow, and they were healthy. The PCR was carried out with 60 Vbeta primers and 13 Jbeta primers. Repertoires were generated with immunoSEQ multiplex PCR, while TCRdb's copy carries only in-frame clones and drops some. This table has about 200,000 clones, about 77% appearing once. Turning to this clone: Its target is not known.

The clonotype originates from a woman aged 25-40 years in good health and CMV-seronegative. Sequenced: PBMCs.

The DNA of the CDR3 is TGTGCCAGTCGGCCTTGGGGGTTCGGGGAGGACACTGAAGCTTTCTTT. Translation: CASRPWGFGEDTEAFF. The chain combines TRBV19 with TRBJ1-1, with TRBD1 as a possible D gene (5 bases). The V gene lost 8 bases and the J gene lost 3 bases, with 22 bases spanning the gap. This CDR3 has 16 residues. Germline CDR1 and CDR2: LNHDA and SQIVND (reference sequence).